The 31 T cell receptor beta chains below all came from one sample that was sequenced in a study of blood T cell repertoires in COVID-19. Clones were read by immunoSEQ multiplex PCR, and TCRdb kept only the in-frame ones, dropping some. The table includes about 130,000 clones, more than 80% detected once. Sequencing was carried out using peripheral blood. Source of these receptors: a woman of 80 years or more with COVID-19, enrolled during active disease.

The V gene is TRBV28, the J gene TRBJ1-1; D is undetermined. This CDR3 comprises 15 residues. Germline CDR1 is MDHEN and CDR2 is SYDVKM. The V gene lost 4 bases and the J gene lost 1 base, with 13 bases spanning the gap. The CDR3 protein is CASSSHSGSNTEAFF. The CDR3 DNA follows: TGTGCCAGCAGTTCCCATTCGGGGTCGAACACTGAAGCTTTCTTT.

The rearrangement joins TRBV6-2 or TRBV6-3 to TRBJ2-4, with a tentative D call TRBD2 (5 bases). Trimming removed 6 bases at V and 0 bases at J, with 15 bases between. The CDR3 contains 16 residues. Germline V lookup: CDR1 MNHEY, CDR2 SVGEGT. In nucleotides, the CDR3 is TGTGCCAGCAGCCCAGCCCGAGGACTAGCCAAAAACATTCAGTACTTC. The encoded protein is CASSPARGLAKNIQYF.

V gene TRBV9 combines with J gene TRBJ2-5; D perhaps matches TRBD2 (6 bases). The CDR3 contains 14 residues. The ends were cut back, 3 bases at V and 1 base at J, with 10 bases in the middle. CDR1 and CDR2 (germline): SGDLS, YYNGEE. CDR3 residues: CASSARGTQETQYF. CDR3 coding DNA: TGTGCCAGCAGCGCGCGGGGCACCCAAGAGACCCAGTACTTC.

A single count supports this clone. The chain uses TRBV14 and TRBJ2-2; the D gene is possibly TRBD1 (6 bases). Trimming stripped 2 bases from V and 5 bases from J, with 9 bases between. Germline CDR1 SGHDN, CDR2 FVKESK. The CDR3 covers 14 residues. This CDR3 reads CASSQTRGTGELFF. The DNA for the CDR3 is TGTGCCAGCAGCCAAACCAGGGGAACCGGGGAGCTGTTTTTT.

The chain links TRBV2 to TRBJ1-6; D gene unclear. Trimming left V 7 bases short and J 7 bases short, with 14 bases between. The CDR3 covers 14 residues. Germline CDR1 SNHLY, CDR2 FYNNEI. This chain's CDR3 is CASISQDMNSPLHF. The CDR3, as DNA: TGTGCCAGCATAAGCCAGGATATGAATTCACCCCTCCACTTT.

This clone turned up a few times. The gene calls are TRBV6-6 and TRBJ2-3; 9 positions agree with TRBD2. J gave up 2 bases and V 6 bases, and 6 bases lay outside the gene matches. CDR1 is MNHNY, CDR2 SVGAGI, per germline (reference sequence). The CDR3 extends over 15 amino acids. This CDR3 reads CASRQIAGATDTQYF. The CDR3 region has the DNA TGTGCCAGCAGGCAAATAGCGGGAGCCACAGATACGCAGTATTTT.

The CDR3 is CASSAGLAVYNEQFF. CDR3 DNA sequence: TGTGCCAGCAGCGCCGGACTAGCGGTATACAATGAGCAGTTCTTC. V is TRBV7-2 and J is TRBJ2-1; 10 bases fit TRBD2. CDR3 size: 15 residues. Germline values: CDR1 SGHTA, CDR2 FQGNSA. V shed 5 bases, J shed 4 bases, and the junction held 5 bases outside the gene matches.

V is TRBV13 and J is TRBJ2-2, with TRBD1 as a possible D gene (6 bases). From germline, CDR1 is PRHDT and CDR2 FYEKMQ (reference sequence). The CDR3 is 16 amino acids. Trimming removed 5 bases from V and 0 bases from J, with 13 bases in between. CDR3 sequence reads: CASSPRGGTNTGELFF. CDR3 sequence (DNA): TGTGCCAGCAGCCCCCGAGGGGGAACGAACACCGGGGAGCTGTTTTTT.

V usage is TRBV4-2 and J usage is TRBJ2-1, with TRBD2 matching 9 bases. Germline V CDR1 and CDR2: LGHNA, YNFKEQ. After removal of 3 bases from V and 8 bases from J, the junction contained 23 bases not matched to a gene. The CDR3 extends over 20 amino acids. Here the CDR3 DNA reads TGTGCCAGCAGCCATCGGATAAGCGTTAGCGGGAGAGGGGGTGGGGATGAGCAGTTCTTC. Translation: CASSHRISVSGRGGGDEQFF.

The chain couples TRBV27 to TRBJ2-1; 9 bases fit TRBD2. The CDR3 loop spans 18 amino acids. Germline V gene sequence: CDR1 MNHEY, CDR2 SMNVEV (reference sequence). Trimming at V came to 2 bases and at J to 3 bases, leaving 11 bases not matched to a gene. CDR3 residues: CASSLRAGGPRLYNEQFF. DNA for the CDR3: TGTGCCAGCAGTTTACGAGCGGGAGGCCCAAGACTCTACAATGAGCAGTTCTTC.

The V and J genes are TRBV29-1 and TRBJ1-5, with TRBD1 matching over 7 bases. V was pared by 4 bases and J by 3 bases, with 3 bases of the junction left unmatched. The CDR3 extends over 13 amino acids. Germline CDR1 and CDR2: SQVTM and ANQGSEA. The CDR3 coding sequence is TGCAGCGTTGGTGACAGGGACAATCAGCCCCAGCATTTT. It is translated as CSVGDRDNQPQHF.

The chain links TRBV3-1 (or the pseudogene TRBV3-2) to TRBJ2-7, with D perhaps matching TRBD2 (7 bases). The germline gives CDR1 LGHDT, CDR2 YNNKEL (reference sequence). Between the trimmed V and J ends, which lost 8 bases and 7 bases, there was a span of 24 bases. CDR3 length equals 15 residues. The CDR3 is CASGRGATDGREQYF. The CDR3, as DNA: TGTGCCAGCGGTCGGGGGGCTACAGACGGGAGGGAGCAGTACTTC.

The rearrangement joins TRBV11-2 to TRBJ2-7, with unresolved D. The CDR3 length is 15 residues. The V end lost 1 base, the J end lost 7 bases, and 17 bases lay between the germline ends. Germline loops: CDR1 SGHAT, CDR2 FQNNGV. The CDR3 coding sequence is TGTGCCAGCAGCTTAGTTTCAACCCGCCCGGTTGAGCAGTACTTC. As protein: CASSLVSTRPVEQYF.

This chain connects TRBV5-6 to TRBJ1-4, with 9 bases matching TRBD1. CDR3 length: 14 amino acids. Germline assignment: CDR1 SGHDT and CDR2 YYEEEE. After removal of 4 bases from V and 3 bases from J, the junction contained 1 base not matched to a gene. Here the CDR3 DNA reads TGTGCCAGCAGCCGGGACAGGGCTAATGAAAAACTGTTTTTT. Its translation: CASSRDRANEKLFF. The whole variable domain, remainder taken from reference TRBV5-6 and TRBJ1-4, is DAGVTQSPTHLIKTRGQQVTLRCSPKSGHDTVSWYQQALGQGPQFIFQYYEEEERQRGNFPDRFSGHQFPNYSSELNVNALLLGDSALYLCASSRDRANEKLFFGSGTQLSVL.

The gene calls are TRBV11-2 and TRBJ2-1, with unresolved D. Trimming shortened V by 3 bases and J by 6 bases, and 9 bases separated the two germline ends. This CDR3 region has 13 residues. Germline V gives CDR1 SGHAT, CDR2 FQNNGV. CDR3: CASSFDRLNEQFF. The CDR3 DNA sequence: TGTGCCAGCAGCTTCGATCGACTCAATGAGCAGTTCTTC.

The genes are TRBV5-1 and TRBJ2-7; a weak D match, TRBD1 (6 bases). CDR1 is SGHRS, CDR2 YFSETQ, per germline. The CDR3 has 13 residues. Trimming pared 2 bases from V and 5 bases from J, leaving 11 bases between. CDR3: CASSLQGLHEQYF. The DNA of the CDR3 is TGCGCCAGCAGCTTACAGGGATTGCACGAGCAGTACTTC.

The chain couples TRBV7-9 to TRBJ2-2; 11 bases align to TRBD2. V dropped 1 base and J dropped 2; count of bases not matched to a gene: 6. CDR3 length: 18 amino acids. Germline V gene data show CDR1 as SEHNR and CDR2 as FQNEAQ (reference sequence). The CDR3 bases are TGTGCCAGCAGCTTAGGAGGGACTAGCGGACTTAACACCGGGGAGCTGTTTTTT. Its translation: CASSLGGTSGLNTGELFF.

J is TRBJ1-2 and V is TRBV7-2; 7 bases are a match to TRBD1. V lost 6 bases and J lost 4; bases outside the gene matches: 5. This CDR3 has 13 residues. Germline CDR1 is SGHTA and CDR2 is FQGNSA. The CDR3 loop is CASRPQGGYGYTF. CDR3 DNA: TGTGCCAGCAGGCCCCAGGGGGGCTATGGCTACACCTTC. The entire variable domain, with the rest obtained from reference TRBV7-2 and TRBJ1-2, is as follows: GAGVSQSPSNKVTEKGKDVELRCDPISGHTALYWYRQSLGQGLEFLIYFQGNSAPDKSGLPSDRFSAERTGGSVSTLTIQRTQQEDSAVYLCASRPQGGYGYTFGSGTRLTVV.

Only a few counts were recorded for this clone. The sample contains more than one DNA sequence encoding this CDR3. The CDR3 region is CASSLKGGNQPQHF. The CDR3, as DNA: TGTGCCAGCAGTTTAAAGGGAGGCAATCAGCCCCAGCATTTT. V gene TRBV27 combines with J gene TRBJ1-5, with D hard to call. V gave up 2 bases and J gave up 2 bases, with 7 bases separating them. Germline V CDR1 and CDR2: MNHEY, SMNVEV (reference sequence). The CDR3 length is 14 residues.

V and J are TRBV3-1 (or the pseudogene TRBV3-2) and TRBJ2-7; 9 bases map to TRBD2. Trimming at V came to 0 bases and at J to 6 bases, leaving 6 bases not matched to a gene. This CDR3 has 15 residues. Per the germline V gene, CDR1 is LGHDT and CDR2 is YNNKEL (reference sequence). CDR3 nucleotide sequence: TGTGCCAGCAGCCAAGAAATAGCGGGAGATGGCGAGCAGTACTTC. Protein: CASSQEIAGDGEQYF.

The chain carries TRBV19 and TRBJ1-1; TRBD1 matches at 9 bases. The germline gives CDR1 LNHDA, CDR2 SQIVND (reference sequence). This CDR3 is built from 14 residues. Trimming removed 6 bases from V and 5 bases from J; junction bases left unmatched: 7. The CDR3 here is CASREQGARTEAFF. CDR3 in DNA: TGTGCCAGTAGGGAACAGGGGGCTCGAACTGAAGCTTTCTTT.

The V gene is TRBV9, the J gene TRBJ2-2, with TRBD1 as a possible D gene (5 bases). Trimming cost V 0 bases and J 8 bases, with 8 bases left between them. Per germline, CDR1 SGDLS and CDR2 YYNGEE. The CDR3 totals 13 residues. The CDR3 DNA reads as TGTGCCAGCAGCGTAGTAGGGGAAGGGGAGCTGTTTTTT. Translation: CASSVVGEGELFF.

V and J are TRBV6-2 or TRBV6-3 and TRBJ1-1; D remains unclear. Germline V lookup: CDR1 MNHEY, CDR2 SVGEGT. CDR3 size: 14 residues. Trimming stripped 4 bases from V and 2 bases from J, with 11 bases between. CDR3 sequence reads: CASSSRRTNTEAFF. The CDR3 DNA reads TGTGCCAGCAGTTCTCGACGGACTAACACTGAAGCTTTCTTT.

Of note for this clone: Other DNA sequences in this specimen translate into the identical CDR3. The V gene is TRBV5-1, the J gene TRBJ1-1, with a possible D match to TRBD1 (6 bases). The CDR3 runs to 15 residues. V dropped 0 bases and J dropped 3 bases, with 12 bases sitting between them. The germline V gene has CDR1 SGHRS and CDR2 YFSETQ. The CDR3 here is CASSLAGTPDTEAFF. The CDR3 DNA is TGCGCCAGCAGCTTGGCCGGGACACCCGACACTGAAGCTTTCTTT.

J is TRBJ2-3 and V is TRBV5-1, with D perhaps matching TRBD2 (6 bases). The V gene's germline CDR1 is SGHRS and CDR2 YFSETQ. Trimming cost V 1 base and J 2 bases, with 11 bases left between them. The CDR3 is 15 amino acids. CDR3 sequence (DNA): TGCGCCAGCAGCTTGCGGGGGACCGACACAGATACGCAGTATTTT. Its protein product is CASSLRGTDTDTQYF. Full variable domain (remainder filled in from reference TRBV5-1 and TRBJ2-3): KAGVTQTPRYLIKTRGQQVTLSCSPISGHRSVSWYQQTPGQGLQFLFEYFSETQRNKGNFPGRFSGRQFSNSRSEMNVSTLELGDSALYLCASSLRGTDTDTQYFGPGTRLTVL.

This clone has a handful of counts. V and J are TRBV5-1 and TRBJ1-2, with a weak D call TRBD1 (6 bases). Germline loops: CDR1 SGHRS, CDR2 YFSETQ. The V end was cut by 4 bases, the J end by 3 bases, with 10 bases between. The CDR3 is 13 residues long. This CDR3 reads CASSMAGDYGYTF. CDR3 coding DNA: TGCGCCAGCAGCATGGCAGGGGACTATGGCTACACCTTC.

The rearrangement joins TRBV6-5 to TRBJ1-6; TRBD1 matches at 11 bases. Germline trimming cut 8 bases from V and 9 bases from J; bases unmatched to any gene: 9. CDR3 length: 15 residues. Germline V gene lookup returns CDR1 MNHEY and CDR2 SVGAGI. The CDR3 bases are TGTGCCAGCCGCAGGGGGGGGACAGGGGGTTCACCCCTCCACTTT. This gives the protein CASRRGGTGGSPLHF.

V and J are TRBV27 and TRBJ2-1; perhaps TRBD2 as D (5 bases). Germline V gene data show CDR1 as MNHEY and CDR2 as SMNVEV (reference sequence). Trimming removed 5 bases at V and 4 bases at J, with 21 bases between. The CDR3 contains 17 residues. For the CDR3, the DNA is TGTGCCAGCAGTCCCCCGGCTAGCAGAAACCCTTACAATGAGCAGTTCTTC. Its translation is CASSPPASRNPYNEQFF.

The chain couples TRBV5-1 to TRBJ2-5; maybe TRBD1 (5 bases). The germline V gene encodes CDR1 SGHRS and CDR2 YFSETQ. Trimming pared 0 bases from V and 5 bases from J, leaving 8 bases between. The CDR3 totals 13 residues. The CDR3 loop is CASSLDRLETQYF. CDR3 nucleotide sequence: TGCGCCAGCAGCTTGGACAGGTTGGAGACCCAGTACTTC.

The chain couples TRBV28 to TRBJ2-7, with 8 positions matching TRBD1. V shed 7 bases, J shed 4 bases, and the junction held 9 bases outside the gene matches. In germline, CDR1 is MDHEN, CDR2 SYDVKM. The CDR3 consists of 14 residues. The CDR3 DNA reads as TGTGCCAGCATCCGGGCAGGGGGCGGGTACGAGCAGTACTTC. It encodes CASIRAGGGYEQYF.

This clone has a single count. The chain carries TRBV5-1 and TRBJ2-3; D might be TRBD2 (5 bases). This CDR3 has 16 residues. Germline V gives CDR1 SGHRS, CDR2 YFSETQ. V was pared by 6 bases and J by 2 bases, with 19 bases between. The CDR3 nucleotides read TGCGCCAGCACCCAAAGCGGTGCGCGACTCACAGATACGCAGTATTTT. This sequence encodes CASTQSGARLTDTQYF.